This T cell receptor (beta chain) was captured by sequencing in a study of T cell repertoires in aging, cancer and after chemotherapy. The germline V gene encodes CDR1 SQVTM and CDR2 ANQGSEA. Trimming cost V 8 bases and J 1 base, with 7 bases left between them. The CDR3 consists of 11 residues. Multiplex touch-down PCR with TRB-A/B primers amplified rearranged V-D-J TRB sequences. One entry per CDR3 protein, called by TCRdb with MiXCR from the multiplex PCR reads. There are 4,000 to 5,000 distinct CDR3 sequences in the sample; around 28% occur only once, and 47% lies in the top ten. Amplification of TCR beta used genomic DNA extracted from peripheral blood. Study results and caveats: In each cancer cohort, median generation probability increased across chemotherapy, suggesting thymic output rebounded.

A remark on this clonotype: Its antigen is not known.

Specimen: blood. The sequence was collected from a human donor with a blood cancer. J is TRBJ2-3 and V is TRBV29-1; a weak D match, TRBD2 (5 bases). This chain's CDR3 is CSSRGTDTQYF. CDR3 nucleotide sequence: TGCAGCTCGCGGGGCACAGATACGCAGTATTTT.